This paragraph covers one T cell receptor beta chain sequence. The antigen is unknown. Only in-frame clones appear in the TCRdb table, and some are missing; sequencing was by immunoSEQ multiplex PCR. The sample lists fewer than 12,000 clones, roughly 77% occurring once. Between the trimmed V and J ends, which lost 5 bases and 3 bases, there was a span of 13 bases. The germline V gene encodes CDR1 SNHLY and CDR2 FYNNEI. The CDR3 spans 14 residues. This specimen belongs to a study of T cells in localized non-small cell lung cancer. Study conclusions and caveats: In the blood, greater T cell density corresponded to longer overall survival. Investigators sequenced only a single tumor region, leaving heterogeneity possible. There was higher T cell clonality in uninvolved adjacent lung than in tumor, and it was highest there.

This TCR came from a male donor older than 55 with stage I lung adenocarcinoma. The rearrangement links TRBV2 to TRBJ1-1, with a possible D match to TRBD1 (5 bases). Sample: peripheral blood, taken before any cancer treatment. CDR3 sequence (DNA): TGTGCCAGCAGTTCAGAGGGACGTGACACTGAAGCTTTCTTT. This gives the protein CASSSEGRDTEAFF.